This T cell receptor (beta chain) was sequenced during a study of cytomegalovirus exposure and HLA in healthy donors. General observations from the study: Most CMV-associated TCR beta chains appeared HLA-restricted in a later analysis. Upon later analysis, HLA-associated TCR beta chains proved more clonally expanded than other, equally common chains. In a later analysis, a genetic analysis reported fewer productive-TCR N-insertions in an Asian-associated ancestry cluster than the cohort average.

The CDR3 runs 12 residues. The germline V and J ends were trimmed by 7 bases and 0 bases, with 6 bases remaining between them. Germline V CDR1 and CDR2: MNHEY, SMNVEV (reference sequence). The primer mix had 60 Vbeta and 13 Jbeta primers. Original analysis: Roughly 73 million unique TCR beta chains, roughly 11 million of them shared, were counted by a later analysis. TCRdb's table, derived via immunoSEQ multiplex PCR, lists solely in-frame clones and lacks some. For V, J and clone size, that table is used; D and trimming come from the DNA. The sample contains approximately 220,000 clones, over 60% of which appear only once. This clone occurred once. Its specificity is unknown.

This sequence joins TRBV27 and TRBJ1-2; D is ambiguous. This clonotype was obtained from a male donor in good health and CMV-seronegative. Material for sequencing was PBMCs. The CDR3 region is CASISPNYGYTF. CDR3 sequence (DNA): TGTGCCAGCATATCCCCTAACTATGGCTACACCTTC.